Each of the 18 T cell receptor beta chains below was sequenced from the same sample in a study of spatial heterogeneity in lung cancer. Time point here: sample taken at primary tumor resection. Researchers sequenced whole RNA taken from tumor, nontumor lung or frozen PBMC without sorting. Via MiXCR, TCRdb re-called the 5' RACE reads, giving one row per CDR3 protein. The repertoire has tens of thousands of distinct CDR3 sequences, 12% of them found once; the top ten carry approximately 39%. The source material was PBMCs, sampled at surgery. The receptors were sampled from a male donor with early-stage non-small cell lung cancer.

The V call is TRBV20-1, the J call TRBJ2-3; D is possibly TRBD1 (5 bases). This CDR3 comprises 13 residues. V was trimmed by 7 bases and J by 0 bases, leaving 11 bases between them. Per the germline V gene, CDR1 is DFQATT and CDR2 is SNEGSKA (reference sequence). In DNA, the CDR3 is TGCAGTGTAAAGGGGTCTAGCACAGATACGCAGTATTTT. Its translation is CSVKGSSTDTQYF.

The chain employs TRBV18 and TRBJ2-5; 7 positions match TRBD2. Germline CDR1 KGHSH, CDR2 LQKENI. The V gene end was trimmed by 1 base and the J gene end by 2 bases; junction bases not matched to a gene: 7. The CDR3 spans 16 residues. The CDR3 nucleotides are TGTGCCAGCTCACCACTCGCGGGGGTCTTTCAAGAGACCCAGTACTTC. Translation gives CASSPLAGVFQETQYF.

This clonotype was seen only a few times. CDR3 residues: CASSGGDVDTQYF. The CDR3 DNA follows: TGTGCCAGCAGCGGGGGGGATGTGGATACGCAGTATTTT. The chain joins TRBV28 to TRBJ2-3; 8 bases line up with TRBD2. Germline V gene lookup returns CDR1 MDHEN and CDR2 SYDVKM. The CDR3 extends over 13 amino acids. With 6 bases clipped from V and 6 bases from J, the junction kept 5 bases outside the gene matches.

CDR3 nucleotides: TGTGCCAGCTGGTCCGGACTAGCGGGAATCAATGAGCAGTTCTTC. Protein: CASWSGLAGINEQFF. The chain combines TRBV6-1 with TRBJ2-1, with 12 bases aligning to TRBD2. Germline V gene sequence: CDR1 MNHNS, CDR2 SASEGT. Trimming removed 8 bases from V and 6 bases from J; junction bases left unmatched: 8. The CDR3 has 15 residues.

The CDR3 bases are TGTGCCAGCAGCCGGACAGGGATGGTCGGGGAGCTGTTTTTT. This encodes CASSRTGMVGELFF. This rearrangement joins TRBV11-2 to TRBJ2-2; TRBD1 matches 8 bases. The CDR3 totals 14 residues. V lost 5 bases, J lost 7 bases, and 6 bases stayed unmatched. Germline values: CDR1 SGHAT, CDR2 FQNNGV.

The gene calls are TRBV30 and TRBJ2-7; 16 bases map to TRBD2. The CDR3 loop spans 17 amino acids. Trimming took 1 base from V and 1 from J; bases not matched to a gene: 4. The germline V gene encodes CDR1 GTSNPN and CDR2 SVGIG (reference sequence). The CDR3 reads CAWSAPGLAGGSYEQYF. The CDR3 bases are TGTGCCTGGAGTGCACCGGGACTAGCGGGAGGGTCCTACGAGCAGTACTTC.

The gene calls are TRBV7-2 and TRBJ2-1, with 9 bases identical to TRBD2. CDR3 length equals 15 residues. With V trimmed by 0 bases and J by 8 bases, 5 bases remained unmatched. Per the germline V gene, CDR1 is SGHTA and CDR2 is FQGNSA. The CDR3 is CASSLASGSWDEQFF. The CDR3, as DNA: TGTGCCAGCAGCTTAGCTAGCGGGAGCTGGGATGAGCAGTTCTTC.

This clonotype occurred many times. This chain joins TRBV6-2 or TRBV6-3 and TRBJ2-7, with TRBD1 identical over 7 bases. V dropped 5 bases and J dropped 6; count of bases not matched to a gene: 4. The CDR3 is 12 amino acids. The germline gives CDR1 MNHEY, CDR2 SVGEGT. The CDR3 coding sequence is TGTGCCAGCAGTCAACAGGGGAGCGAGCAGTACTTC. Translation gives CASSQQGSEQYF.

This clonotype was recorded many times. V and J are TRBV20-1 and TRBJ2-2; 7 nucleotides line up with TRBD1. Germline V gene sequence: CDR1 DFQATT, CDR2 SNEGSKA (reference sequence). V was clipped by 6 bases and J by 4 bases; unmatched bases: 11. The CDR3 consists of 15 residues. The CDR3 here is CSASRQGVSTGELFF. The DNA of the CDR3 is TGCAGTGCCTCCCGACAGGGCGTATCCACCGGGGAGCTGTTTTTT.

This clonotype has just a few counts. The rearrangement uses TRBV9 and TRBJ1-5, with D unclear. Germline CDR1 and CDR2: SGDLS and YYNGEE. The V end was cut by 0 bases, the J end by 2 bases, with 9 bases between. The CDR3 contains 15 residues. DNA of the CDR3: TGTGCCAGCAGCGTAGGAGGGTCGGGCAATCAGCCCCAGCATTTT. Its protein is CASSVGGSGNQPQHF.

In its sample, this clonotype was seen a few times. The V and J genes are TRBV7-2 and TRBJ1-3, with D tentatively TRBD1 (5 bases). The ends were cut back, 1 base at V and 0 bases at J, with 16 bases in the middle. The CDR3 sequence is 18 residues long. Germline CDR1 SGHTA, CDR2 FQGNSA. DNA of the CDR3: TGTGCCAGCAGCTTAGTGCCCGCGGGGCACCCCTCTGGAAACACCATATATTTT. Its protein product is CASSLVPAGHPSGNTIYF.

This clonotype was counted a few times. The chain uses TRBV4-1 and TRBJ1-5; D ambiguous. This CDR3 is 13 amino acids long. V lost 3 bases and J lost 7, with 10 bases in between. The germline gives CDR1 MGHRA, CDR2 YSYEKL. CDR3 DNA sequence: TGCGCCAGCAGCCAGACCGGAGAACAGCCCCAGCATTTT. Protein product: CASSQTGEQPQHF.

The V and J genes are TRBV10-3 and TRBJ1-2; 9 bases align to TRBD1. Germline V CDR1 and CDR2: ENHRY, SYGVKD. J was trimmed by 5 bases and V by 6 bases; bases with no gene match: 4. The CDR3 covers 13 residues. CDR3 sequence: CAISGQGNYGYTF. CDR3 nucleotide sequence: TGTGCCATCAGCGGACAGGGGAATTATGGCTACACCTTC.

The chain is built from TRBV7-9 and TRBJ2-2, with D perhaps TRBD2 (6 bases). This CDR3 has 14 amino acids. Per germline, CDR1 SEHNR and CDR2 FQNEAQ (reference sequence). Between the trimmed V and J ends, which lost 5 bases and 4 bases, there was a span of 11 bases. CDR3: CASSPSVPTGELFF. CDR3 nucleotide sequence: TGTGCCAGCAGCCCTAGCGTCCCCACCGGGGAGCTGTTTTTT. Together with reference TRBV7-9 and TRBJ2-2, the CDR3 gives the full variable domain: DTGVSQNPRHKITKRGQNVTFRCDPISEHNRLYWYRQTLGQGPEFLTYFQNEAQLEKSRLLSDRFSAERPKGSFSTLEIQRTEQGDSAMYLCASSPSVPTGELFFGEGSRLTVL.

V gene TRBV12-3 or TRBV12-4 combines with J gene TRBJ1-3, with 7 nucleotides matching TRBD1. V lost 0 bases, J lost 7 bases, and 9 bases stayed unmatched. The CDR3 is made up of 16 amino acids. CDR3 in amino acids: CASSLALDRFKNTIYF. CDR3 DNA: TGTGCCAGCAGTTTAGCCCTGGACAGGTTTAAGAACACCATATATTTT.

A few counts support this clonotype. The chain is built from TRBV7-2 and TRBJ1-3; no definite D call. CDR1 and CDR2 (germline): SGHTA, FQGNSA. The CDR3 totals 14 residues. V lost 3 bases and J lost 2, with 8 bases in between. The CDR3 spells CASSFFLPGNTIYF. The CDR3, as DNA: TGTGCCAGCAGCTTCTTCCTGCCTGGAAACACCATATATTTT.

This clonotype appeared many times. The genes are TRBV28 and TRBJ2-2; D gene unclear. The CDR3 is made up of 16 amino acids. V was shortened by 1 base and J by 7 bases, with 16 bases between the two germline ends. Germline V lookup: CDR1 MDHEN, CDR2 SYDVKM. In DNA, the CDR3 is TGTGCCAGCAGTTTATTTTCAGTGGCGTTGGGCGGGGAGCTGTTTTTT. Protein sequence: CASSLFSVALGGELFF.

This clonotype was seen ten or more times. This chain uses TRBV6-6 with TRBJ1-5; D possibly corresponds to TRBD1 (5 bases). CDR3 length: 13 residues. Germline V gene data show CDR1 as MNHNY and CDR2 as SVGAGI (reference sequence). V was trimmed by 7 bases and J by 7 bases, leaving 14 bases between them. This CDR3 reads CASISGLGQPQHF. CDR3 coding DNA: TGTGCCAGCATTTCAGGGTTGGGGCAGCCCCAGCATTTT.